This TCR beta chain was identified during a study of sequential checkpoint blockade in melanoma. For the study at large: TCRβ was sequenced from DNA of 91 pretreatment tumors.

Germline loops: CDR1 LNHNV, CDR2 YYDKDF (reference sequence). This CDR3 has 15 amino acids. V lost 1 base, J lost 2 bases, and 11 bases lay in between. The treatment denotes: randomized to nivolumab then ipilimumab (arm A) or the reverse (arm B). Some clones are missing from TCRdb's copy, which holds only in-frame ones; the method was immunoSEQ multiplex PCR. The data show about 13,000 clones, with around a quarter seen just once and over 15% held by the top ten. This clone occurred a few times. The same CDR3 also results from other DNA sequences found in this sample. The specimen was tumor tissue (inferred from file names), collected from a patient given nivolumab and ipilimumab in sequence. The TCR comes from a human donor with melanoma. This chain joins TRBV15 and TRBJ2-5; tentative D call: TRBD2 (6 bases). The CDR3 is CATSRGRDGQETQYF. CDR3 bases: TGTGCCACCAGCAGAGGGAGGGACGGACAAGAGACCCAGTACTTC.